This T cell receptor beta chain originates from a study of sequential checkpoint blockade in melanoma. As for treatment: randomized to nivolumab then ipilimumab (arm A) or the reverse (arm B). TCRdb's copy holds only in-frame clones and misses some; the assay was immunoSEQ multiplex PCR. The sample includes 4,500 to 6,000 clones, more than 75% of them seen just once. Per the germline V gene, CDR1 is SEHNR and CDR2 is FQNEAQ (reference sequence). V dropped 5 bases and J dropped 6 bases, with 18 bases sitting between them. CDR3 length: 15 amino acids. The material sequenced was CD8+ T cells sorted from blood (inferred from file names), taken from a patient given nivolumab and ipilimumab in sequence. The origin of this receptor is a human donor with melanoma. This chain links TRBV7-9 with TRBJ2-3; tentative D call: TRBD1 (6 bases). The CDR3 DNA reads as TGTGCCAGCAGCCCAAACAGGGCGTTGGGGGATACGCAGTATTTT. Amino acids: CASSPNRALGDTQYF. The complete variable domain, with remaining parts taken from reference TRBV7-9 and TRBJ2-3, reads DTGVSQNPRHKITKRGQNVTFRCDPISEHNRLYWYRQTLGQGPEFLTYFQNEAQLEKSRLLSDRFSAERPKGSFSTLEIQRTEQGDSAMYLCASSPNRALGDTQYFGPGTRLTVL.